The T cell receptor beta chain under discussion was sequenced for a study of T-cell reconstitution after alpha-beta-depleted transplantation in children. Study outcomes and limitations: T cells produced anew were the main source of T-cell counts and diversity one year after transplant.

Using unique molecular identifiers, the investigators prepared the TCRbeta library. TCRdb called the PCR reads again in MiXCR, with one record for every CDR3 protein. The data contain about 830,000 distinct CDR3 sequences, approximately 15% of them singletons. Note on this clonotype: As yet, its antigen is unknown.

The material sequenced was PBMCs, mostly from graft donor cells, taken 360 days after TCRalphabeta/CD19-depleted stem cell transplant. This TCR came from a male patient aged 10 to 17 who had a stem cell transplant for acute lymphoblastic leukemia, so the T cells may come from the graft donor.

The DNA for the CDR3 is TGTGCCAGCAGCTATGGGATTAGCGGTCCCACAGATACGCAGTATTTT. It specifies CASSYGISGPTDTQYF. The chain employs TRBV7-9 and TRBJ2-3; perhaps TRBD2 as D (6 bases). Germline CDR1 is SEHNR and CDR2 is FQNEAQ (reference sequence). The CDR3 sequence is 16 residues long. Trimming shortened V by 4 bases and J by 2 bases, and 16 bases separated the two germline ends.